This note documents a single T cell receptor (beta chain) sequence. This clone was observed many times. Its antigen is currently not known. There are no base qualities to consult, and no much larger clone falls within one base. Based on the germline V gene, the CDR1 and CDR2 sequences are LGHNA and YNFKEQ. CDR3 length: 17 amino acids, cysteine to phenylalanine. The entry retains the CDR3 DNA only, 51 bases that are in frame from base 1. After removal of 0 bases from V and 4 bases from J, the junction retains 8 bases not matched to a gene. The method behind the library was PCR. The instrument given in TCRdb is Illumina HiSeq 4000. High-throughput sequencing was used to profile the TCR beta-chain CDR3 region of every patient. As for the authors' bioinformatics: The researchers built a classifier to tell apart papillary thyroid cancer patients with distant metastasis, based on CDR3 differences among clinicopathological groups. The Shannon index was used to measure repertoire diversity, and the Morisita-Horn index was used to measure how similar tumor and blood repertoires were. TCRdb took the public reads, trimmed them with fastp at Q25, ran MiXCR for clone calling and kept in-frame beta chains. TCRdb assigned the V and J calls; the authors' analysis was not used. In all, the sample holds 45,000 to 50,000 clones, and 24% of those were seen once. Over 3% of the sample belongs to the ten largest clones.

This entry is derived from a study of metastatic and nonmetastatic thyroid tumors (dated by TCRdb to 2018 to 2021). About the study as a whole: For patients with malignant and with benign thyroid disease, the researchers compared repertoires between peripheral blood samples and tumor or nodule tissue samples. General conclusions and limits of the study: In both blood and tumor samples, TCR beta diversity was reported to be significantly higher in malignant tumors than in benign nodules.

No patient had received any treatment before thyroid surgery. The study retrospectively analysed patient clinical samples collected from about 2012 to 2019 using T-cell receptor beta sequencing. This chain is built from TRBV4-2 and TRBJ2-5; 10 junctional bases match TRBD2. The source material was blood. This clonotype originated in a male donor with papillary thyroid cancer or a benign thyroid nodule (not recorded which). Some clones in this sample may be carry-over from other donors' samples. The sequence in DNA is TGTGCCAGCAGCCAAGAGGGTAGCGGGAGGCCTGGAGAGACCCAGTACTTC. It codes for CASSQEGSGRPGETQYF.